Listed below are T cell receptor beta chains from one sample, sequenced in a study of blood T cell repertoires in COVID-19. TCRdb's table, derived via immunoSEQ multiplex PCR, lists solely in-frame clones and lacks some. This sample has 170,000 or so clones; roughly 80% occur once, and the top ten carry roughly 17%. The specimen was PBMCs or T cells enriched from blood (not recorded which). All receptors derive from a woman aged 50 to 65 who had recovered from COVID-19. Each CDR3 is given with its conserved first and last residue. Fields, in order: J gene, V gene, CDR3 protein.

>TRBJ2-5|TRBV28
CASSPYRSGGETQYF
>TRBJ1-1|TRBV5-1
CASHRSGMNTEAFF
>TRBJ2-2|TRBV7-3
CASRTGTGGGELFF
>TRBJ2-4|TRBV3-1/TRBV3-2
CASSQKEAGGPGAKNIQYF
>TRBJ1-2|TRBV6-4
CASSVTYRVGAYGYTF
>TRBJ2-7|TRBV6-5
CASSYERGLGEQYF
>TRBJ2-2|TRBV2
CASREGPTGELFF
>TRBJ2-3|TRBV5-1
CASSPTLAGVAHTDTQYF
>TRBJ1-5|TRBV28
CASSLWQYNQPQHF
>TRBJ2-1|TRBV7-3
CASSSASGVAEQFF
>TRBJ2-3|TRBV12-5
CASGLGDRATDTQYF
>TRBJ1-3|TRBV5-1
CASSLWGQGRTGNTIYF
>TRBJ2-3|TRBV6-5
CASSSQRGGSDTQYF
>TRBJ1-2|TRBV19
CASSIQGKGFGGYTF
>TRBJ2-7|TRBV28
CASSAPERPYEQYF
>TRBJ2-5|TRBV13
CASSFSSSGETQYF
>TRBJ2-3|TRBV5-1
CASSESGRALDTQYF
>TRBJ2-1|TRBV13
CASSLRGVNNEQFF
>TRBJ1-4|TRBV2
CASTWATTNEKLFF
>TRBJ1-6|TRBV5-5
CASSLGGQYNSPLHF
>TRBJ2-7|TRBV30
CAWSFSPFYEQYF
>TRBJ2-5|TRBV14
CASSQDGRAGETQYF
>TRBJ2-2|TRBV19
CASNTPSGDTGELFF
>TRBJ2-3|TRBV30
CAWSRNTRTDTQYF
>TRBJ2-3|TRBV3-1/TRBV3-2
CASSQERLQSDTQYF
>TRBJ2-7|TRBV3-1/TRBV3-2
CASSTGSFSYEQYF
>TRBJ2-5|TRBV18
CASSPPAGGETQYF
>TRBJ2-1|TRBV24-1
CATRKGASGRNEQFF
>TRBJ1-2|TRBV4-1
CASSQPLRGIYGYTF
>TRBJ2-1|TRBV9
CASSVGRAGGSEQFF
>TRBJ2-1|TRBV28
CASTLPGLAGVGEQFF
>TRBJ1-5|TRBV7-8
CASSPSPHRGLGRYSNQPQHF
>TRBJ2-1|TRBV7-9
CASSPAGGRGQFEQFF
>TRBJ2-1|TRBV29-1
CSVEELAGKTSEQFF
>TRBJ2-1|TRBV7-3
CASSLVAETYNEQFF
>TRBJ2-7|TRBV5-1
CASSKITGGAYEQYF